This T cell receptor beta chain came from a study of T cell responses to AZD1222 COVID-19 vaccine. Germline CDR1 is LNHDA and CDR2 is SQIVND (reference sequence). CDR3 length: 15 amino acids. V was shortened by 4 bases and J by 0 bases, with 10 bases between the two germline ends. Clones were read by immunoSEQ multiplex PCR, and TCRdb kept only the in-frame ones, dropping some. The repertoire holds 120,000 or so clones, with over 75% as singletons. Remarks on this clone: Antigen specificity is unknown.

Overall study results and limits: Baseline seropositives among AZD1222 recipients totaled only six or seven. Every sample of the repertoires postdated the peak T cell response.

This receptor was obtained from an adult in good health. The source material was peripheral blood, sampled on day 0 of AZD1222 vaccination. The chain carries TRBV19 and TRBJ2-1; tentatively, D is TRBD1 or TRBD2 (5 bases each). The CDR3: CASSRDQGSYNEQFF. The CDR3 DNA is TGTGCCAGTAGTAGGGACCAGGGCTCCTACAATGAGCAGTTCTTC.